This T cell receptor beta chain was documented in a study of technical replicates of blood from a few donors (dated by TCRdb to 2017 to 2019). Remarks on this clone: Its target antigen remains unknown. Qualities for individual bases were not recorded, and no much larger clone is one base off.

Libraries were prepared through the immunoSEQ multiplex PCR assay. TCRdb's version of the immuneACCESS table is confined to in-frame rearrangements and falls short of the full clone set. An unresolved V gene accounts for under half of the shortfall where checked; the remainder is of unknown origin. In this sample the table shows around 68,000 clones, less than 98% of which occur a single time. The ten largest make up over 0.2% of the sample. The CDR3 holds 17 amino acids from the cysteine to the phenylalanine. Left in the record is the CDR3 DNA by itself, 51 bases read in frame from the first base. Unmatched junction bases come to 4, with V trimmed by 1 base and J by 0 bases. The germline V gene (reference sequence) gives CDR1 as SEHNR and CDR2 as FQNEAQ.

The V gene is TRBV7-9 and the J gene is TRBJ2-2; 8 nucleotides in the junction match TRBD1. What was sequenced was T cells isolated from PBMCs. The sequence was collected from a human donor in good health. The DNA sequence is given as TGTGCCAGCAGCTTAGGACAGGGGATCGCGAACACCGGGGAGCTGTTTTTT. It specifies CASSLGQGIANTGELFF. Where the CDR3 stops, the reference TRBV7-9 and TRBJ2-2 genes take over; the full variable domain is DTGVSQNPRHKITKRGQNVTFRCDPISEHNRLYWYRQTLGQGPEFLTYFQNEAQLEKSRLLSDRFSAERPKGSFSTLEIQRTEQGDSAMYLCASSLGQGIANTGELFFGEGSRLTVL.